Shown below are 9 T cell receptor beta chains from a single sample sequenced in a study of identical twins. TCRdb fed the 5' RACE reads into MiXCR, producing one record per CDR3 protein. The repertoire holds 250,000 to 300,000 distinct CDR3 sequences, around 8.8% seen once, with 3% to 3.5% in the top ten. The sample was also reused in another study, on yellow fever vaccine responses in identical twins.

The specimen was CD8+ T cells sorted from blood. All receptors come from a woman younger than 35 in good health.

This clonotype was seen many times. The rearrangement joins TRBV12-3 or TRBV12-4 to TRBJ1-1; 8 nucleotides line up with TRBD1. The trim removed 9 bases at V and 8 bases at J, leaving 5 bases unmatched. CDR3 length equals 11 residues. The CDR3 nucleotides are TGTGCCAGTTCGGACAGGGTCGAAGCTTTCTTT. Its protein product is CASSDRVEAFF.

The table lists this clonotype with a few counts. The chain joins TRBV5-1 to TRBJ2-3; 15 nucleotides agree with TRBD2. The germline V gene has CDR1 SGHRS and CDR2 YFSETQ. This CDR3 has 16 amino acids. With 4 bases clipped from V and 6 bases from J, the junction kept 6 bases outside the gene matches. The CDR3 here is CASSEGLAGGRDTQYF. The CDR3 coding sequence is TGCGCCAGCAGCGAGGGACTAGCGGGGGGCCGTGATACGCAGTATTTT.

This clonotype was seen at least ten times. CDR3 sequence reads: CATSRDMGEQYF. The CDR3 nucleotides are TGTGCCACCAGCAGAGATATGGGCGAGCAGTACTTC. This chain joins TRBV15 and TRBJ2-7; D is unresolved. V was pared by 0 bases and J by 6 bases, with 6 bases between. The V gene's germline CDR1 is LNHNV and CDR2 YYDKDF (reference sequence). CDR3 length: 12 residues.

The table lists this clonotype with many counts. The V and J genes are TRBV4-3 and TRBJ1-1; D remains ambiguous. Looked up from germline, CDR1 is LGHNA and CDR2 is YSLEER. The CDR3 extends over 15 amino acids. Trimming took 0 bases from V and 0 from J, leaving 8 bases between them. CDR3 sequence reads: CASSQDVDLNTEAFF. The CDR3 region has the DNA TGCGCCAGCAGCCAAGACGTCGACTTGAACACTGAAGCTTTCTTT.

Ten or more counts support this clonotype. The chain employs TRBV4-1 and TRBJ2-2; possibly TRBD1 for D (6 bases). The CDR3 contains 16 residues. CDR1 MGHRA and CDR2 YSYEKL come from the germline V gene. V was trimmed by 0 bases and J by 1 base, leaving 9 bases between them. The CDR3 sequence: CASSQDTGMNTGELFF. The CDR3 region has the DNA TGCGCCAGCAGCCAAGATACAGGGATGAACACCGGGGAGCTGTTTTTT.

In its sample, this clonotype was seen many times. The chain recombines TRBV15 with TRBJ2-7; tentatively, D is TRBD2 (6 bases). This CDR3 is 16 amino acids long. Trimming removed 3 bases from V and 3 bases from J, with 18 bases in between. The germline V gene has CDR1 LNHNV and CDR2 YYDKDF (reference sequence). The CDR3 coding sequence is TGTGCCACCAGCAGCCTGGAGGGGTTAGGCCTCTACGAGCAGTACTTC. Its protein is CATSSLEGLGLYEQYF.

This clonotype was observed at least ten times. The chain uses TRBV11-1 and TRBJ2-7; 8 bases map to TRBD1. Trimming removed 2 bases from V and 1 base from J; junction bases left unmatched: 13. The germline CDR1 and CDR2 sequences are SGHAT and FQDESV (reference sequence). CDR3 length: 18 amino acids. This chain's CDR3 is CASSLRDQGATLSYEQYF. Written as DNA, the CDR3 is TGTGCCAGCAGCTTAAGGGACCAGGGGGCAACGTTATCCTACGAGCAGTACTTC.

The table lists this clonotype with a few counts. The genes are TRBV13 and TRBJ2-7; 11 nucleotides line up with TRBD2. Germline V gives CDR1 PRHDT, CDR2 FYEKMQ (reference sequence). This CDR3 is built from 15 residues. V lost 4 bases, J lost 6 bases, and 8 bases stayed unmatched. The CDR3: CASSSRDGTSGEQYF. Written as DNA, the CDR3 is TGTGCCAGCAGCTCTAGAGACGGGACTAGCGGCGAGCAGTACTTC. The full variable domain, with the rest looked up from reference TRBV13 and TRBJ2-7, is AAGVIQSPRHLIKEKRETATLKCYPIPRHDTVYWYQQGPGQDPQFLISFYEKMQSDKGSIPDRFSAQQFSDYHSELNMSSLELGDSALYFCASSSRDGTSGEQYFGPGTRLTVT.

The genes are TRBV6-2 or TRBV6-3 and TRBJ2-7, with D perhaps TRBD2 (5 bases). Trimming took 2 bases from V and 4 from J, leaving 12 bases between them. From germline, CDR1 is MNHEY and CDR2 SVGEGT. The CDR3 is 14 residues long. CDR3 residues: CASSYPERGYEQYF. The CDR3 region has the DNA TGTGCCAGCAGTTACCCAGAACGGGGTTACGAGCAGTACTTC.